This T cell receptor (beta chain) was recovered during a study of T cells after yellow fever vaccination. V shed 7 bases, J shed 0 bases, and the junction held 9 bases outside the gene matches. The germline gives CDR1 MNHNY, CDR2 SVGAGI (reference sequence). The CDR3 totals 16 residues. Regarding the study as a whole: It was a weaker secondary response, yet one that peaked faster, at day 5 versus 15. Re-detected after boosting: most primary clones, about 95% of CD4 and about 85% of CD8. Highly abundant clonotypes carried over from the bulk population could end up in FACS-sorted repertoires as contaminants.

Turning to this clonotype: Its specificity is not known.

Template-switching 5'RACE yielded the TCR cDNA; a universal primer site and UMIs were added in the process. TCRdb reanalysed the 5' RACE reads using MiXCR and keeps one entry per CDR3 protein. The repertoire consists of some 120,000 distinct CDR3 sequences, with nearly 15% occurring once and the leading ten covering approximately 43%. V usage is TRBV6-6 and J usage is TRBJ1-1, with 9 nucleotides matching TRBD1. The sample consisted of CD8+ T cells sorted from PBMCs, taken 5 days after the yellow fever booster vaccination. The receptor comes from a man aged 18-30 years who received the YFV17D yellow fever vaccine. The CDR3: CASTYRGTGMNTEAFF. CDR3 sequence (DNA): TGTGCCAGCACCTACCGCGGGACAGGGATGAACACTGAAGCTTTCTTT.